A selection of T cell receptor beta chains follows, all from one sample in a study of blood T cells in healthy people across ages. TCRdb re-analysed the 5' RACE reads in MiXCR, keeping a single row per CDR3 protein. The sample includes 600,000 to 1,000,000 distinct CDR3 sequences, just under 25% of them seen just once. A further study also used this sample, focusing on T cells of mothers and their children.

The specimen sequenced was blood. The source of these receptors is a boy between 10 and 17 years old in good health. The CDR3 runs from the conserved cysteine through the conserved F or W. Fields, in order: J gene, clone size, D gene, V gene, CDR3 protein. A D gene is named only where the DNA matches it firmly. The listing skips clone size in some rows; elsewhere it reads once, few, many or a size class.

j_call: TRBJ2-3
clone_size: -
d_call: -
v_call: TRBV7-8
cdr3_aa: CASSLVFRPGTPDTQYF

j_call: TRBJ2-3
clone_size: -
d_call: -
v_call: TRBV12-3/TRBV12-4
cdr3_aa: CAGSRGWGSNTDTQYF

j_call: TRBJ2-7
clone_size: few
d_call: -
v_call: TRBV19
cdr3_aa: CARSLVNEQYF

j_call: TRBJ2-7
clone_size: -
d_call: -
v_call: TRBV4-3
cdr3_aa: CASSHSSSYEQYF

j_call: TRBJ2-5
clone_size: -
d_call: -
v_call: TRBV4-3
cdr3_aa: CASSDRVGETQYF

j_call: TRBJ1-1
clone_size: -
d_call: -
v_call: TRBV3-1
cdr3_aa: CASSQGRALMNTEAFF

j_call: TRBJ2-1
clone_size: -
d_call: TRBD1
v_call: TRBV10-3
cdr3_aa: CASNPGTGNNNEQFF

j_call: TRBJ1-1
clone_size: few
d_call: -
v_call: TRBV29-1
cdr3_aa: CSVEALSVHTEAFF

j_call: TRBJ2-4
clone_size: -
d_call: -
v_call: TRBV6-2/TRBV6-3
cdr3_aa: CASSYGQRDRDIIAKNIQYF

j_call: TRBJ1-2
clone_size: -
d_call: -
v_call: TRBV11-2
cdr3_aa: CASSFSTDSPGAGYTF

j_call: TRBJ2-3
clone_size: -
d_call: -
v_call: TRBV29-1
cdr3_aa: CSVEDPISTDTQYF

j_call: TRBJ2-3
clone_size: -
d_call: TRBD2
v_call: TRBV29-1
cdr3_aa: CSVERREVVTQYF

j_call: -
clone_size: -
d_call: TRBD2
v_call: TRBV20-1
cdr3_aa: CSAFPSGSSYEQYF

j_call: TRBJ2-7
clone_size: once
d_call: -
v_call: TRBV20-1
cdr3_aa: CSARDTRNYEQYF

j_call: TRBJ2-5
clone_size: -
d_call: TRBD2
v_call: TRBV5-6
cdr3_aa: CASSFGLAGEYLQETQYF

j_call: TRBJ2-7
clone_size: few
d_call: TRBD2
v_call: TRBV15
cdr3_aa: CATSRDRITSGLYEQYF

j_call: TRBJ1-2
clone_size: few
d_call: -
v_call: TRBV10-3
cdr3_aa: CAISESSGPYGYTF

j_call: TRBJ2-3
clone_size: few
d_call: TRBD2
v_call: TRBV10-3
cdr3_aa: CAISDASGPGDTQYF

j_call: TRBJ2-3
clone_size: -
d_call: TRBD2
v_call: TRBV27
cdr3_aa: CASSPRAGGLDTQYF

j_call: TRBJ2-3
clone_size: -
d_call: -
v_call: TRBV6-5
cdr3_aa: CASTPTVSTDTQYF

j_call: TRBJ1-1
clone_size: few
d_call: -
v_call: TRBV6-5
cdr3_aa: CASSYSIGGGRTNTKAFF

j_call: TRBJ2-3
clone_size: -
d_call: -
v_call: TRBV7-8
cdr3_aa: CASSSGAGWEALTDTQYF

j_call: TRBJ2-2
clone_size: -
d_call: -
v_call: TRBV28
cdr3_aa: CASSFPSTGELFF

j_call: -
clone_size: few
d_call: -
v_call: TRBV29-1
cdr3_aa: CSALGVPSRAETQYF

j_call: TRBJ2-7
clone_size: -
d_call: TRBD2
v_call: TRBV11-2
cdr3_aa: CASSFSGRIIYEQYF

j_call: TRBJ1-5
clone_size: few
d_call: -
v_call: TRBV29-1
cdr3_aa: CSALVAGGQHF

j_call: -
clone_size: -
d_call: TRBD1
v_call: TRBV27
cdr3_aa: CASSPRQGVNEQYF

j_call: TRBJ2-7
clone_size: few
d_call: TRBD1
v_call: TRBV28
cdr3_aa: CASSPRGFYEQYF

j_call: TRBJ2-5
clone_size: few
d_call: TRBD2
v_call: TRBV4-1
cdr3_aa: CASSPHLAGTYQETQYF

j_call: TRBJ2-1
clone_size: -
d_call: TRBD2
v_call: TRBV18
cdr3_aa: CASSPNSGGAMQQFF

j_call: TRBJ2-7
clone_size: few
d_call: -
v_call: TRBV7-9
cdr3_aa: CASSLPGGGEQYF

j_call: TRBJ1-4
clone_size: -
d_call: -
v_call: TRBV5-5
cdr3_aa: CASSLKGPPTQKLFF

j_call: TRBJ1-4
clone_size: -
d_call: -
v_call: TRBV20-1
cdr3_aa: CSARTGHGDEKLFF

j_call: TRBJ2-3
clone_size: few
d_call: TRBD1
v_call: TRBV27
cdr3_aa: CASSRQGYTDTQYF

j_call: TRBJ2-7
clone_size: -
d_call: TRBD2
v_call: TRBV4-3
cdr3_aa: CASSQDLAGVGNEQYF

j_call: TRBJ2-4
clone_size: few
d_call: TRBD1
v_call: TRBV29-1
cdr3_aa: CSAWTGEYDIQYF

j_call: TRBJ2-1
clone_size: few
d_call: TRBD2
v_call: TRBV28
cdr3_aa: CASRPSGSYNEQFF

j_call: TRBJ2-3
clone_size: -
d_call: TRBD1
v_call: TRBV7-9
cdr3_aa: CASPPPDRGRGSTDTQYF

j_call: TRBJ2-7
clone_size: -
d_call: -
v_call: TRBV2
cdr3_aa: CASRAETGPYEQYF

j_call: TRBJ2-2
clone_size: few
d_call: TRBD2
v_call: TRBV20-1
cdr3_aa: CSAGDGIRGGTNTGELFF

j_call: TRBJ1-5
clone_size: -
d_call: -
v_call: TRBV20-1
cdr3_aa: CSVSRQDQPQHF

j_call: TRBJ2-7
clone_size: -
d_call: -
v_call: TRBV7-2
cdr3_aa: CASSPLAQIYEQYF

j_call: TRBJ1-3
clone_size: -
d_call: -
v_call: TRBV9
cdr3_aa: CASTDLRNTIYF

j_call: TRBJ2-7
clone_size: -
d_call: -
v_call: TRBV5-6
cdr3_aa: CASSLVDRNYEQYF

j_call: TRBJ2-3
clone_size: many
d_call: -
v_call: TRBV5-1
cdr3_aa: CASSLEGGTDTQYF

j_call: TRBJ2-1
clone_size: few
d_call: TRBD1
v_call: TRBV12-3/TRBV12-4
cdr3_aa: CASSIGTGWYEQFF

j_call: TRBJ1-2
clone_size: -
d_call: TRBD1
v_call: TRBV7-2
cdr3_aa: CASSFRDRVTYTF

j_call: TRBJ2-1
clone_size: few
d_call: TRBD2
v_call: TRBV14
cdr3_aa: CASAKVRTSGSGSSYNEQFF

j_call: TRBJ1-4
clone_size: -
d_call: -
v_call: TRBV6-1
cdr3_aa: CASSEVRGGEEKLFF

j_call: TRBJ1-2
clone_size: -
d_call: -
v_call: TRBV30
cdr3_aa: CAWNVKDTYYGYTF

j_call: TRBJ2-5
clone_size: -
d_call: TRBD1
v_call: TRBV12-3/TRBV12-4
cdr3_aa: CASSRTGPWETQYF

j_call: TRBJ1-6
clone_size: -
d_call: -
v_call: TRBV9
cdr3_aa: CASSLGHSPLHF

j_call: TRBJ2-7
clone_size: few
d_call: -
v_call: TRBV6-5
cdr3_aa: CASSYSSAGIYEQYF

j_call: TRBJ2-1
clone_size: -
d_call: -
v_call: TRBV28
cdr3_aa: CASSPLDSTGNEQFF

j_call: TRBJ2-1
clone_size: few
d_call: TRBD2
v_call: TRBV6-1
cdr3_aa: CASSPTLAGGVYEQFF

j_call: TRBJ2-4
clone_size: many
d_call: -
v_call: TRBV6-1
cdr3_aa: CASSESTGTRYSNIQYF

j_call: TRBJ1-1
clone_size: few
d_call: -
v_call: TRBV29-1
cdr3_aa: CSARQVLNTEAFF